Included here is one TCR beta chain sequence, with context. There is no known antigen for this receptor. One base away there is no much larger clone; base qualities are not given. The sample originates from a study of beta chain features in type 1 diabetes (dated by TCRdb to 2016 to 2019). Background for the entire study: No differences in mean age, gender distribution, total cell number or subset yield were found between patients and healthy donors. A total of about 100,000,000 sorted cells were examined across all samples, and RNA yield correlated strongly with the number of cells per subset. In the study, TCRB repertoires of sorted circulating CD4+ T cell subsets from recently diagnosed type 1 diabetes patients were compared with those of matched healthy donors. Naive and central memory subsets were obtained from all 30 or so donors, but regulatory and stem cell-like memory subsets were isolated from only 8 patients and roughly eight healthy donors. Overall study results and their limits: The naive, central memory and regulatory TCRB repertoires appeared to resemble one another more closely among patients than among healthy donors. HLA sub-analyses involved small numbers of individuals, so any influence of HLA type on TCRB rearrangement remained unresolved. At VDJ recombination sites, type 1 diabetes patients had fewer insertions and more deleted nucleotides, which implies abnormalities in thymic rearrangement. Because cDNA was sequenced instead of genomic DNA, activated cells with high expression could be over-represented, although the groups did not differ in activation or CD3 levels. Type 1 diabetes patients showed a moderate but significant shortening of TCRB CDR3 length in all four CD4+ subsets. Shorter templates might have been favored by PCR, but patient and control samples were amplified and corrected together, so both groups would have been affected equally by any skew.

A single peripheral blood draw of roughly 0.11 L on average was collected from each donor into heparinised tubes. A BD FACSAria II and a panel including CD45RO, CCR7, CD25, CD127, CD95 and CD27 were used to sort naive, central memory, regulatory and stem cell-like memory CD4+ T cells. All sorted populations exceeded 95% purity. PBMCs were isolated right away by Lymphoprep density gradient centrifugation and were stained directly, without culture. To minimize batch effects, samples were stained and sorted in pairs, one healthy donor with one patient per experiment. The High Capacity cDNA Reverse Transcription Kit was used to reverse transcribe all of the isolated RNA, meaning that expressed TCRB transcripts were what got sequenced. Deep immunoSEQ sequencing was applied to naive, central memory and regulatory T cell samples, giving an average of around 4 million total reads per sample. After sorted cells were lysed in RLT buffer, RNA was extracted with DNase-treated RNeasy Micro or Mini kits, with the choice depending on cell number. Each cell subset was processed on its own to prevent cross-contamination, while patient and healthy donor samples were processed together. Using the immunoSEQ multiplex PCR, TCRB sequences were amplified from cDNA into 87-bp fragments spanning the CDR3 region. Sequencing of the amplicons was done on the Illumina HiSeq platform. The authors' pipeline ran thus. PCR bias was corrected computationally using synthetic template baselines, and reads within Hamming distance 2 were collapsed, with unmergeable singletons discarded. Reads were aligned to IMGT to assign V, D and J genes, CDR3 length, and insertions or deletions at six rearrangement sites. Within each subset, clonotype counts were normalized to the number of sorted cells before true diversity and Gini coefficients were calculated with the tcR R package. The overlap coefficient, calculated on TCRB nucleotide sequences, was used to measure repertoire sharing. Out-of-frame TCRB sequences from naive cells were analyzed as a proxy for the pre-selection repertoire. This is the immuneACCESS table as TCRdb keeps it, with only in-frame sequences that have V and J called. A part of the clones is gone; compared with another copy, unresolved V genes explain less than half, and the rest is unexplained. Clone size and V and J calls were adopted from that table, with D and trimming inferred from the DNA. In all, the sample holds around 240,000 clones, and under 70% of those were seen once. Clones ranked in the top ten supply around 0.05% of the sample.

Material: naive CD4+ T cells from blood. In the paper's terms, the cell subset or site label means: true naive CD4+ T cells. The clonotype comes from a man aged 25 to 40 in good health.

CDR3 protein: CASSLDYGSYEQYF. In nucleotides, the sequence is TGTGCCAGCAGCTTGGACTACGGATCCTACGAGCAGTACTTC. This sequence uses TRBV5-4 and TRBJ2-7, with the D gene not clear enough to name. V lost 0 bases and J lost 1 base; the stretch between them is 8 bases long. The germline V gene (reference sequence) gives CDR1 as SGHNT and CDR2 as YYREEE. Taken from cysteine to phenylalanine, the CDR3 has 14 residues. Left in the record is the CDR3 DNA by itself, 42 bases read in frame from the first base.